A single sample gave rise to the 29 T cell receptor beta chains below, sequenced in a study of early T cells in non-severe SARS-CoV-2 infection. MiXCR, run by TCRdb on the 5' RACE reads, gives a single entry per CDR3 protein. The table lists about 60,000 distinct CDR3 sequences, 10% to 15% of them singletons. The material sequenced was whole blood. The receptors come from an adult who was a healthcare worker with PCR-confirmed SARS-CoV-2 infection or an uninfected control (not recorded which).

The chain has TRBV5-1 and TRBJ1-6; maybe TRBD1 (5 bases). The germline V gene has CDR1 SGHRS and CDR2 YFSETQ. This CDR3 contains 15 residues. The V gene lost 0 bases and the J gene lost 8 bases, with 12 bases spanning the gap. The CDR3 spells CASSLVPGVDSPLHF. The CDR3, as DNA: TGCGCCAGCAGCTTGGTTCCGGGGGTTGATTCACCCCTCCACTTT.

Many counts were recorded for this clonotype. This sequence joins TRBV11-2 and TRBJ2-5; no definite D call. CDR1 is SGHAT, CDR2 FQNNGV, per germline. CDR3 length equals 13 residues. V was shortened by 1 base and J by 5 bases, with 8 bases between the two germline ends. The CDR3 spells CASSLGFWETQYF. CDR3 DNA sequence: TGTGCCAGCAGCTTAGGTTTCTGGGAGACCCAGTACTTC.

This clonotype has just one count. The genes are TRBV20-1 and TRBJ1-3, with D hard to call. Trimming stripped 4 bases from V and 0 bases from J, with 7 bases between. Germline V gene sequence: CDR1 DFQATT, CDR2 SNEGSKA (reference sequence). The CDR3 spans 13 residues. As DNA, the CDR3 is TGCAGTGCTACAACCAACTCTGGAAACACCATATATTTT. As protein: CSATTNSGNTIYF.

The chain is built from TRBV6-6 and TRBJ2-3; D is unresolved. The CDR3 is made up of 11 amino acids. V was clipped by 7 bases and J by 4 bases, with 6 bases between them. Germline V gene data show CDR1 as MNHNY and CDR2 as SVGAGI (reference sequence). The CDR3 loop reads CASKAADTQYF. The CDR3 DNA sequence: TGTGCCAGCAAGGCCGCAGATACGCAGTATTTT.

This chain connects TRBV19 to TRBJ1-2, with D perhaps TRBD1 (5 bases). Germline assignment: CDR1 LNHDA and CDR2 SQIVND (reference sequence). The V end lost 3 bases, the J end lost 8 bases, and 16 bases lay between the germline ends. The CDR3 extends over 14 amino acids. In DNA form, the CDR3 reads TGTGCCAGTAGTATTGTCTCGGGGGATCGAGGCTACACCTTC. As protein: CASSIVSGDRGYTF.

V usage is TRBV5-1 and J usage is TRBJ2-1; 9 bases map to TRBD2. The CDR3 loop spans 15 amino acids. Germline assignment: CDR1 SGHRS and CDR2 YFSETQ. Trimming removed 4 bases from V and 4 bases from J; junction bases left unmatched: 6. In nucleotides, the CDR3 is TGCGCCAGCAGCACAGGACTAGCGAATTACAATGAGCAGTTCTTC. It yields the protein CASSTGLANYNEQFF. Complete variable domain (other parts from reference TRBV5-1 and TRBJ2-1): KAGVTQTPRYLIKTRGQQVTLSCSPISGHRSVSWYQQTPGQGLQFLFEYFSETQRNKGNFPGRFSGRQFSNSRSEMNVSTLELGDSALYLCASSTGLANYNEQFFGPGTRLTVL.

This clonotype was counted a few times. The rearrangement uses TRBV5-1 and TRBJ2-2, with D possibly being TRBD2 (6 bases). Germline V lookup: CDR1 SGHRS, CDR2 YFSETQ. V dropped 0 bases and J dropped 4 bases, with 19 bases sitting between them. CDR3 size: 18 residues. This CDR3 reads CASSLAKVGGYGTGELFF. DNA of the CDR3: TGCGCCAGCAGCTTGGCCAAAGTTGGGGGGTACGGCACCGGGGAGCTGTTTTTT.

The chain is built from TRBV19 and TRBJ2-1; D is uncertain. Trimming took 5 bases from V and 8 from J, leaving 16 bases between them. The CDR3 contains 14 residues. CDR1 is LNHDA and CDR2 is SQIVND in the germline V gene (reference sequence). This chain's CDR3 is CASSPPGNDDEQFF. CDR3 DNA sequence: TGTGCCAGTAGTCCCCCCGGTAACGACGATGAGCAGTTCTTC.

This chain connects TRBV6-6 to TRBJ2-7; D remains unclear. V lost 10 bases and J 4 bases, leaving 14 bases between the germline ends. The CDR3 spans 12 residues. The V gene's germline CDR1 is MNHNY and CDR2 SVGAGI (reference sequence). Here the CDR3 DNA reads TGTGCCACTTCAGGACCTAAATACGAGCAGTACTTC. As protein: CATSGPKYEQYF.

The sample holds a few counts of this clonotype. The gene calls are TRBV7-2 and TRBJ2-7, with D possibly TRBD2 on 6 matching bases. Germline V gene data show CDR1 as SGHTA and CDR2 as FQGNSA. This CDR3 comprises 14 residues. Trimming removed 5 bases at V and 1 base at J, with 12 bases between. The CDR3 loop is CASSQDRGSYEQYF. The CDR3 DNA follows: TGTGCCAGCAGCCAGGACCGGGGGTCCTACGAGCAGTACTTC.

This clonotype was recorded at least ten times. The chain has TRBV20-1 and TRBJ2-5; TRBD1 aligns across 8 bases. CDR1 is DFQATT and CDR2 is SNEGSKA in the germline V gene (reference sequence). The trim removed 6 bases at V and 2 bases at J, leaving 17 bases unmatched. The CDR3 has 17 residues. For the CDR3, the DNA is TGCAGTGCCCCACCCAGCTCCGGGACAGGCAAACAAGAGACCCAGTACTTC. It yields the protein CSAPPSSGTGKQETQYF.

Here the CDR3 DNA reads TGTGCCAGCAGCCCAATGACAGGGGGCACTGAAGCTTTCTTT. Its translation is CASSPMTGGTEAFF. This chain links TRBV3-1 with TRBJ1-1; 9 positions match TRBD1. CDR3 length: 14 residues. J gave up 4 bases and V 4 bases, and 4 bases lay outside the gene matches. CDR1 is LGHDT, CDR2 YNNKEL, per germline (reference sequence). The full variable domain, with the rest looked up from reference TRBV3-1 and TRBJ1-1, is DTAVSQTPKYLVTQMGNDKSIKCEQNLGHDTMYWYKQDSKKFLKIMFSYNNKELIINETVPNRFSPKSPDKAHLNLHINSLELGDSAVYFCASSPMTGGTEAFFGQGTRLTVV.

The V gene is TRBV7-9, the J gene TRBJ2-7; 8 nucleotides line up with TRBD2. Unmatched junction bases numbered 7, after V lost 2 bases and J lost 4 bases. The germline V gene has CDR1 SEHNR and CDR2 FQNEAQ (reference sequence). This CDR3 is built from 15 residues. CDR3 residues: CASSLRAGGIYEQYF. CDR3 coding DNA: TGTGCCAGCAGCTTAAGGGCGGGGGGAATATACGAGCAGTACTTC. Supplemented by reference TRBV7-9 and TRBJ2-7, the full variable domain reads DTGVSQNPRHKITKRGQNVTFRCDPISEHNRLYWYRQTLGQGPEFLTYFQNEAQLEKSRLLSDRFSAERPKGSFSTLEIQRTEQGDSAMYLCASSLRAGGIYEQYFGPGTRLTVT.

This clonotype has a count of ten or more. The J gene is TRBJ1-2, the V gene TRBV6-6; D call uncertain. The germline V gene has CDR1 MNHNY and CDR2 SVGAGI (reference sequence). This CDR3 region has 15 residues. The ends were cut back, 2 bases at V and 0 bases at J, with 10 bases in the middle. For the CDR3, the DNA is TGTGCCAGCAGTTACAGGGATCGATCTAACTATGGCTACACCTTC. Its protein is CASSYRDRSNYGYTF.

This clonotype was detected a few times. The CDR3 DNA reads as TGCGCCAGCAGCCAAGGCCAGGGACGAGAGACCCAGTACTTC. Translating gives CASSQGQGRETQYF. This chain uses TRBV4-1 with TRBJ2-5; D may be TRBD1 or TRBD2 (5 bases each). The V end lost 1 base, the J end lost 4 bases, and 10 bases lay between the germline ends. The CDR3 is 14 residues long. The germline V gene has CDR1 MGHRA and CDR2 YSYEKL.

The chain carries TRBV29-1 and TRBJ2-7; D is perhaps TRBD1 (6 bases). V lost 4 bases, J lost 6 bases, and 10 bases lay in between. The CDR3 is 11 residues long. Germline V gives CDR1 SQVTM, CDR2 ANQGSEA. The CDR3 DNA is TGCAGCGTTGTGTCAGGGGTCGAGCAGTACTTC. Translated, it gives CSVVSGVEQYF.

In this sample, this clonotype turned up a few times. The gene calls are TRBV18 and TRBJ1-6; D is possibly TRBD1 (5 bases). The CDR3 extends over 14 amino acids. The V end lost 6 bases, the J end lost 5 bases, and 11 bases lay between the germline ends. Germline values: CDR1 KGHSH, CDR2 LQKENI. The CDR3 sequence is CASSPGENNSPLHF. The DNA for the CDR3 is TGTGCCAGCTCCCCGGGGGAGAATAATTCACCCCTCCACTTT.

The gene calls are TRBV12-3 or TRBV12-4 and TRBJ2-7, with 9 positions matching TRBD2. V was pared by 5 bases and J by 3 bases, with 26 bases of the junction left unmatched. The CDR3 totals 21 residues. CDR3 loop: CASSPQVPAAGGHRGYYEQYF. The CDR3 DNA reads as TGTGCCAGCAGTCCCCAGGTTCCGGCAGCGGGGGGCCACCGGGGGTACTACGAGCAGTACTTC.

This clonotype was detected a few times. The chain is built from TRBV7-9 and TRBJ2-2, with D perhaps matching TRBD2 (5 bases). CDR3 length: 14 residues. CDR1 is SEHNR and CDR2 is FQNEAQ in the germline V gene (reference sequence). Trimming took off 3 bases at V and 5 bases at J, with 10 bases between the two ends. The CDR3, as DNA: TGTGCCAGCAGCTTTGATCCGGGGACCGGGGAGCTGTTTTTT. The encoded protein is CASSFDPGTGELFF.

By sample fraction, this clonotype is medium-sized. The chain employs TRBV18 and TRBJ2-7; TRBD1 might be the D (6 bases). The length of the CDR3 is 13 residues. V dropped 5 bases and J dropped 4 bases, with 12 bases sitting between them. Germline CDR1 reads KGHSH; CDR2 reads LQKENI. The DNA for the CDR3 is TGTGCCAGCTCATCACAGGGAAGTTACGAGCAGTACTTC. This encodes CASSSQGSYEQYF.

This clonotype was found a few times. This rearrangement joins TRBV7-6 to TRBJ2-5; 10 bases map to TRBD1. Germline V gene data show CDR1 as SGHVS and CDR2 as FNYEAQ. The CDR3 consists of 15 residues. After removal of 5 bases from V and 7 bases from J, the junction contained 10 bases not matched to a gene. The CDR3 here is CASSPSGTGARTQYF. The CDR3 DNA reads TGTGCCAGCAGCCCCTCCGGGACAGGGGCGAGGACCCAGTACTTC.

This clonotype was counted a few times. V is TRBV27 and J is TRBJ1-6; the D gene is possibly TRBD1 (6 bases). The CDR3 is 18 residues long. V gave up 6 bases and J gave up 0 bases, with 18 bases separating them. The germline CDR1 and CDR2 sequences are MNHEY and SMNVEV (reference sequence). CDR3 bases: TGTGCCAGCAGATCCAGGGGCTCTGCGAGCTCCTATAATTCACCCCTCCACTTT. Amino acid sequence: CASRSRGSASSYNSPLHF.

The chain links TRBV4-1 to TRBJ1-6; D is unresolved. Germline V gene sequence: CDR1 MGHRA, CDR2 YSYEKL. This CDR3 has 17 residues. Trimming took off 0 bases at V and 0 bases at J, with 9 bases between the two ends. CDR3 bases: TGCGCCAGCAGCCAAGAGGGAGGCAGCTCCTATAATTCACCCCTCCACTTT. Its translation is CASSQEGGSSYNSPLHF.

With regard to this clonotype: Mismatch with germline at one junction end may stem from a read error. This chain links TRBV7-3 with TRBJ2-1, with TRBD1 as a possible D gene (6 bases). The CDR3 runs 17 residues. Per germline, CDR1 SGHTA and CDR2 FQGTGA. In DNA, the CDR3 is TGTGCCAGCAGCCTAACTGCCGTGGGGGCGGTAGGTATTGAGCAGTTCTTC. Protein: CASSLTAVGAVGIEQFF.

The chain has TRBV13 and TRBJ2-1; possibly TRBD2 for D (6 bases). The V end was cut by 1 base, the J end by 7 bases, with 14 bases between. The CDR3 runs 15 residues. Germline V gives CDR1 PRHDT, CDR2 FYEKMQ (reference sequence). CDR3 protein: CASSLAGDWANEQFF. The CDR3 DNA reads TGTGCCAGCAGCTTAGCCGGGGACTGGGCGAATGAGCAGTTCTTC.

This clonotype was counted only a few times. This chain joins TRBV12-3 or TRBV12-4 and TRBJ2-5; TRBD1 aligns across 8 bases. The CDR3 loop spans 15 amino acids. Unmatched junction bases numbered 5, after V lost 1 base and J lost 4 bases. The CDR3 reads CASSLGAGGPETQYF. CDR3 DNA: TGTGCCAGCAGTTTAGGGGCAGGGGGCCCAGAGACCCAGTACTTC.

The V and J genes are TRBV6-2 or TRBV6-3 and TRBJ1-5; D uncertain. Germline CDR1 is MNHEY and CDR2 is SVGEGT. The germline V and J ends were trimmed by 6 bases and 2 bases, with 14 bases remaining between them. The CDR3 totals 15 residues. The CDR3 protein is CASRHEGEGNQPQHF. The CDR3 nucleotides read TGTGCCAGCAGACACGAGGGAGAGGGCAATCAGCCCCAGCATTTT.

This clonotype was detected a few times. The chain couples TRBV5-6 to TRBJ2-5, with 7 nucleotides matching TRBD1. Germline V gene sequence: CDR1 SGHDT, CDR2 YYEEEE. Trimming at V came to 4 bases and at J to 1 base, leaving 7 bases not matched to a gene. The CDR3 sequence is 15 residues long. CDR3 sequence reads: CASSTPGQIQETQYF. As DNA, the CDR3 is TGTGCCAGCAGCACCCCGGGACAGATCCAAGAGACCCAGTACTTC.

The genes are TRBV10-3 and TRBJ2-3; possibly TRBD2 for D (6 bases). This CDR3 has 14 amino acids. The V end was cut by 3 bases, the J end by 5 bases, with 12 bases between. The V gene's germline CDR1 is ENHRY and CDR2 SYGVKD. The CDR3 spells CAISDAGKQDTQYF. As DNA, the CDR3 is TGTGCCATCAGTGATGCGGGAAAACAAGATACGCAGTATTTT.